This TCR beta chain was identified during a study of blood T cell repertoires in COVID-19. About the research overall: Spain, Italy and the United States supplied samples that represented acute and convalescent COVID-19. PBMCs, B-cell-depleted T cells, or T cells provided the cDNA or gDNA that made up the material.

As handled by the study authors: Amplification with reference gene primers provided the estimates of nucleated cell counts. Data came from immunoSEQ multiplex PCR; TCRdb stores just in-frame clones and leaves some out. That table is the source of V, J and clone size, and D and trimming were worked out from the DNA. The table has roughly 120,000 clones, around 80% seen once. V was trimmed by 5 bases and J by 7 bases, leaving 11 bases between them. The CDR3 is made up of 13 amino acids. Per germline, CDR1 SGHTA and CDR2 FQGTGA. This TCR was sampled from a man aged 50 to 59 with acute or convalescent COVID-19. The sample consisted of peripheral blood. The rearrangement uses TRBV7-3 and TRBJ1-4, with no clear D. CDR3 amino acids: CASSPGRGEKLFF. The CDR3 DNA follows: TGTGCCAGCAGCCCAGGACGGGGTGAAAAACTGTTTTTT.